This record concerns one T cell receptor (beta chain) sequence. Its antigen remains unidentified. The data stem from a study of CXCR3-negative and CXCR3-positive naive CD8 T cells. Study background: Summed over all libraries, TRB reads came to 130 million to 150 million, with about 1.5 +/- 0.3 million per library.

CD8+ T cell subsets were each sorted in triplicate, about 310,000 cells apiece. Germline V gene lookup returns CDR1 SGHDN and CDR2 FVKESK. The CDR3 runs 14 residues. Study results and limitations: Much lower diversity was found in memory CD8+ cells, while both naive subsets had comparably high diversity. Naive cells positive for CXCR3 carried more hydrophobic TRB CDR3s than CXCR3-negative ones. Memory cells diverged, while naive CXCR3-positive and CXCR3-negative cells had similar TRBV-TRBJ usage.

UMI-tagged TRB cDNA libraries were built via 5' RACE. One entry per CDR3 protein, without DNA, is what TCRdb gives after re-calling the 5' RACE reads. The sample features about 92,000 distinct CDR3 sequences, with around 0.82% in its top ten. The sample consisted of naive CXCR3+ CD8+ T cells from blood. The subset denotes: CD45RO-CCR7+CD27+CD95- naive CD8+ T cells expressing CXCR3 (TNR3+). The TCR comes from a human donor in good health. Some clones in this sample may be carry-over from other donors' samples. V usage is TRBV14 and J usage is TRBJ1-1. CDR3 region: CASSRFRGYTEAFF.